This T cell receptor beta chain was obtained from a study of T-cell memory formation after mild COVID-19. The length of the CDR3 is 14 residues. V lost 7 bases and J 1 base, leaving 12 bases between the germline ends. With regard to this clonotype: The antigen is unknown.

Using its own MiXCR run on the 5' RACE reads, TCRdb lists one record per CDR3 protein. The data hold hundreds of thousands of distinct CDR3 sequences, with around 20% observed a single time. Study observations and caveats: Clones shrinking between day 15 and 85 showed a balanced CD4/CD8 split, and those that grew later tilted toward CD4+.

The clonotype was recovered from a man aged 18 to 29 who had mild COVID-19 (a few samples of this study predate the infection). Cell type and time point are not known. The sequenced sample was PBMCs or a T cell subset sorted from them (not recorded which). J is TRBJ2-3 and V is TRBV12-3 or TRBV12-4; D ambiguous. CDR3 coding DNA: TGTGCCAGCACCATATCAAGAGGCACAGATACGCAGTATTTT. It yields the protein CASTISRGTDTQYF.